These 21 T cell receptor beta chains share one sample of origin, sequenced in a study of T-cell memory formation after mild COVID-19. TCRdb reanalysed the 5' RACE reads using MiXCR and keeps one entry per CDR3 protein. The repertoire holds under 700,000 distinct CDR3 sequences, around 20% seen once, with around an eighth in the top ten. The specimen sequenced was PBMCs or a T cell subset sorted from them (not recorded which). Receptor source: an adult woman who had mild COVID-19 (a few samples of this study predate the infection). Cell type and time point are not known.

This chain uses TRBV30 with TRBJ1-1; perhaps TRBD1 as D (5 bases). The germline gives CDR1 GTSNPN, CDR2 SVGIG (reference sequence). This CDR3 is built from 13 residues. Deletions cut 4 bases from V and 2 bases from J, with 11 bases between. The CDR3 DNA reads as TGTGCCTGGACTTTGACAGTCAACACTGAAGCTTTCTTT. Translation: CAWTLTVNTEAFF.

DNA for the CDR3: TGTGCCAGCGGACCGGGACAGGTTAACACTGAAGCTTTCTTT. Protein product: CASGPGQVNTEAFF. J is TRBJ1-1 and V is TRBV2; 8 nucleotides align to TRBD1. Per the germline V gene, CDR1 is SNHLY and CDR2 is FYNNEI. J gave up 2 bases and V 8 bases, and 7 bases lay outside the gene matches. There are 14 residues in the CDR3.

This clonotype was detected only a few times. The CDR3 bases are TGTGCCAGCAGTTACGCCGGACTGAGCTACGAGCAGTACTTC. Residues: CASSYAGLSYEQYF. The chain uses TRBV6-6 and TRBJ2-7; D is perhaps TRBD2 (5 bases). Germline V lookup: CDR1 MNHNY, CDR2 SVGAGI (reference sequence). V lost 2 bases, J lost 3 bases, and 11 bases lay in between. CDR3 length equals 14 residues.

This chain joins TRBV20-1 and TRBJ1-1, with a weak D call TRBD1 (5 bases). V was clipped by 5 bases and J by 1 base, with 8 bases between them. The V gene's germline CDR1 is DFQATT and CDR2 SNEGSKA (reference sequence). This CDR3 spans 12 amino acids. The chain's CDR3 is CSAWGGNTEAFF. DNA for the CDR3: TGCAGTGCTTGGGGGGGGAACACTGAAGCTTTCTTT.

The chain is built from TRBV5-1 and TRBJ2-7; the D gene is possibly TRBD1 (5 bases). Trimming took 3 bases from V and 2 from J, leaving 12 bases between them. This CDR3 has 14 amino acids. Germline-derived CDR1 and CDR2 are SGHRS and YFSETQ. In DNA form, the CDR3 reads TGCGCCAGCAGCTCCCGACTGGGGCCCTACGAGCAGTACTTC. Residues: CASSSRLGPYEQYF.

This clonotype has more than one count but fewer than ten. The chain is built from TRBV7-2 and TRBJ2-3; no definite D call. The CDR3 is 14 residues long. V was cut by 5 bases and J by 5 bases, with 14 bases left in between. Per germline, CDR1 SGHTA and CDR2 FQGNSA. CDR3: CASSPGFREDTQYF. The CDR3, as DNA: TGTGCCAGCAGCCCAGGATTCAGAGAAGATACGCAGTATTTT.

This clonotype was seen more than once but under ten times. The J gene is TRBJ1-6, the V gene TRBV5-6; the D is unclear. Between the trimmed V and J ends, which lost 0 bases and 10 bases, there was a span of 11 bases. Per the germline V gene, CDR1 is SGHDT and CDR2 is YYEEEE. The length of the CDR3 is 14 residues. CDR3 DNA sequence: TGTGCCAGCAGCTTGGAAAAGGCTGGGTCACCCCTCCACTTT. Translating it yields CASSLEKAGSPLHF.

This clonotype occurred a few times. The chain uses TRBV10-3 and TRBJ2-1, with a weak D call TRBD2 (5 bases). Germline CDR1 ENHRY, CDR2 SYGVKD. The CDR3 has 12 residues. Between the trimmed V and J ends, which lost 10 bases and 6 bases, there was a span of 13 bases. The CDR3 bases are TGTGCCACCTCCGCTAGCTTCAATGAGCAGTTCTTC. Translated, it gives CATSASFNEQFF.

There are a few counts of this clonotype. The chain recombines TRBV7-8 with TRBJ2-2; 12 nucleotides align to TRBD2. Germline lookup yields CDR1 SGHVS and CDR2 FQNEAQ. V shed 5 bases and J 8 bases; nucleotides not matched to a gene: 6. This CDR3 has 15 amino acids. The CDR3, as DNA: TGTGCCAGCAGCCGACGACTAGCGGGAGATGGGGAGCTGTTTTTT. This sequence encodes CASSRRLAGDGELFF.

This clonotype has a handful of counts. The DNA of the CDR3 is TGCGCCAGCAGCCAAGATACACGGGCGGTGGTCACAGATACGCAGTATTTT. This sequence encodes CASSQDTRAVVTDTQYF. The J gene is TRBJ2-3, the V gene TRBV4-3, with D hard to call. The CDR3 totals 17 residues. Germline values: CDR1 LGHNA, CDR2 YSLEER. The V end was cut by 0 bases, the J end by 2 bases, with 15 bases between.

This clonotype was recorded at least ten times. The V call is TRBV15, the J call TRBJ2-7; D ambiguous. Germline loops: CDR1 LNHNV, CDR2 YYDKDF (reference sequence). The CDR3 is 14 residues long. The V end lost 8 bases, the J end lost 0 bases, and 14 bases lay between the germline ends. This chain's CDR3 is CATGIERSSYEQYF. CDR3 DNA: TGTGCCACCGGGATCGAAAGGTCCTCCTACGAGCAGTACTTC.

The gene calls are TRBV18 and TRBJ2-1; D remains unclear. V lost 0 bases and J lost 0, with 9 bases in between. CDR1 and CDR2 from the germline V gene are KGHSH and LQKENI. The CDR3 runs to 16 residues. The CDR3 bases are TGTGCCAGCTCACCACCGAGGATTAGCTCCTACAATGAGCAGTTCTTC. It specifies CASSPPRISSYNEQFF. The full variable domain, in which reference TRBV18 and TRBJ2-1 provide the parts outside the CDR3, is NAGVMQNPRHLVRRRGQEARLRCSPMKGHSHVYWYRQLPEEGLKFMVYLQKENIIDESGMPKERFSAEFPKEGPSILRIQQVVRGDSAAYFCASSPPRISSYNEQFFGPGTRLTVL.

This clonotype was counted only a few times. The chain joins TRBV30 to TRBJ1-1, with 11 bases that match TRBD1. Germline assignment: CDR1 GTSNPN and CDR2 SVGIG (reference sequence). Losses at the gene ends were 1 base for V and 0 bases for J; bases not matched to a gene: 10. This CDR3 spans 18 amino acids. CDR3 nucleotide sequence: TGTGCCTGGAGTGCAGCCGGGACAGGGGGGCCCATGAACACTGAAGCTTTCTTT. It yields the protein CAWSAAGTGGPMNTEAFF. Using reference TRBV30 and TRBJ1-1 for the parts outside the CDR3, the full variable domain is SQTIHQWPATLVQPVGSPLSLECTVEGTSNPNLYWYRQAAGRGLQLLFYSVGIGQISSEVPQNLSASRPQDRQFILSSKKLLLSDSGFYLCAWSAAGTGGPMNTEAFFGQGTRLTVV.

The gene calls are TRBV12-3 or TRBV12-4 and TRBJ1-2, with D perhaps matching TRBD1 (5 bases). The CDR3 runs to 13 residues. Trimming took off 10 bases at V and 5 bases at J, with 17 bases between the two ends. The CDR3 region is CATHLRGFYGYTF. The CDR3, as DNA: TGTGCCACCCACCTCCGGGGGTTTTATGGCTACACCTTC.

The V gene is TRBV6-2 or TRBV6-3, the J gene TRBJ2-7; possibly TRBD2 for D (5 bases). Germline CDR1 reads MNHEY; CDR2 reads SVGEGT. The CDR3 is 14 amino acids. V shed 4 bases and J shed 3 bases, with 13 bases lying between them. Here the CDR3 reads CASSLRGSHYEQYF. CDR3 nucleotides: TGTGCCAGCAGTTTACGAGGGTCCCACTACGAGCAGTACTTC.

This clonotype was detected only once. The CDR3 here is CASSVGEETQYF. In nucleotides, the CDR3 is TGTGCCAGCAGCGTAGGAGAGGAGACCCAGTACTTC. The V call is TRBV9, the J call TRBJ2-5, with D unclear. With 0 bases removed from V and 5 bases from J, the gap between germline ends came to 5 bases. Per the germline V gene, CDR1 is SGDLS and CDR2 is YYNGEE. This CDR3 is 12 amino acids long.

This clonotype came up a few times. This chain connects TRBV5-4 to TRBJ2-7; D perhaps matches TRBD1 (5 bases). The CDR3 is 15 amino acids. V was trimmed by 0 bases and J by 2 bases, leaving 12 bases between them. Germline CDR1 is SGHNT and CDR2 is YYREEE (reference sequence). CDR3 bases: TGTGCCAGCAGCTTGGTGGCAGGGCGACCCTACGAGCAGTACTTC. This encodes CASSLVAGRPYEQYF.

The chain combines TRBV7-9 with TRBJ2-2, with a weak D call TRBD2 (5 bases). V lost 0 bases to trimming and J lost 0 bases, with 11 bases between them. This CDR3 has 17 amino acids. Germline V CDR1 and CDR2: SEHNR, FQNEAQ (reference sequence). The DNA for the CDR3 is TGTGCCAGCAGCTTAGCGCTTGAAGCGGCGAACACCGGGGAGCTGTTTTTT. Its protein product is CASSLALEAANTGELFF.

This clonotype was seen more than once but under ten times. V is TRBV2 and J is TRBJ1-2; weak D call: TRBD1 (5 bases). This CDR3 is built from 18 residues. V was clipped by 6 bases and J by 2 bases, with 25 bases between them. Looked up from germline, CDR1 is SNHLY and CDR2 is FYNNEI. Here the CDR3 DNA reads TGTGCCAGCAGGGTACGGCTCTTAGACAGAGTGGGGAACTATGGCTACACCTTC. Encoded protein: CASRVRLLDRVGNYGYTF.

The genes are TRBV24-1 and TRBJ2-3; 10 bases match TRBD2. CDR3 length: 17 amino acids. The ends lost 3 bases at V and 4 bases at J; junction bases unmatched: 9. The germline CDR1 and CDR2 sequences are KGHDR and SFDVKD. In DNA form, the CDR3 reads TGTGCCACCAGTGATGTCGCTAGCGGGGGCCACCCAGATACGCAGTATTTT. Translating gives CATSDVASGGHPDTQYF.

This clonotype was detected a few times. CDR3 DNA: TGCAGCGTCGCACAGGAATTTAACTATGGCTACACCTTC. Translation: CSVAQEFNYGYTF. The rearrangement uses TRBV29-1 and TRBJ1-2; D possibly corresponds to TRBD1 (5 bases). This CDR3 region has 13 residues. The ends were cut back, 6 bases at V and 1 base at J, with 12 bases in the middle. Germline V gene data show CDR1 as SQVTM and CDR2 as ANQGSEA. The full variable domain, with the rest looked up from reference TRBV29-1 and TRBJ1-2, is SAVISQKPSRDICQRGTSLTIQCQVDSQVTMMFWYRQQPGQSLTLIATANQGSEATYESGFVIDKFPISRPNLTFSTLTVSNMSPEDSSIYLCSVAQEFNYGYTFGSGTRLTVV.